The 9 T cell receptor beta chains listed next were all sequenced from one sample in a study of shared clonotypes between healthy human individuals. The assay was immunoSEQ multiplex PCR, and TCRdb's table has in-frame clones only and misses some. Of approximately 2.3 million clones in the sample, 90% to 95% are singletons; the top ten hold approximately 0.4%. Sequencing input: naive CD4+ T cells from PBMCs. Subset defined: CD45RA+ positively selected. The receptors were sampled from a man aged 18 to 29 in good health. Some clones in this sample may be carry-over from other donors' samples.

This chain connects TRBV6-5 to TRBJ1-2; the match to TRBD1 covers 10 bases. Germline V CDR1 and CDR2: MNHEY, SVGAGI. J gave up 2 bases and V 6 bases, and 3 bases lay outside the gene matches. The CDR3 length is 14 residues. CDR3 DNA sequence: TGTGCCAGCAGGGCGGGACAGGGGAACTATGGCTACACCTTC. This gives the protein CASRAGQGNYGYTF.

Only one count was recorded for this clone. The chain recombines TRBV5-6 with TRBJ2-6; tentatively, D is TRBD1 (6 bases). Germline loops: CDR1 SGHDT, CDR2 YYEEEE. This CDR3 is 15 amino acids long. V dropped 4 bases and J dropped 4 bases, with 12 bases sitting between them. In DNA, the CDR3 is TGTGCCAGCAGCAACAAGGGGGAAGGGGCCAACGTCCTGACTTTC. It specifies CASSNKGEGANVLTF. The entire variable domain, with the rest obtained from reference TRBV5-6 and TRBJ2-6, is as follows: DAGVTQSPTHLIKTRGQQVTLRCSPKSGHDTVSWYQQALGQGPQFIFQYYEEEERQRGNFPDRFSGHQFPNYSSELNVNALLLGDSALYLCASSNKGEGANVLTFGAGSRLTVL.

About this clone itself: The sample holds other DNA sequences that translate to the same CDR3. The chain is built from TRBV30 and TRBJ2-5; 8 bases map to TRBD2. Germline V gene data show CDR1 as GTSNPN and CDR2 as SVGIG (reference sequence). This CDR3 has 14 residues. The V segment lost 0 bases and the J segment 4 bases; nucleotides outside the gene matches: 4. The CDR3 spells CAWSVGLAGETQYF. The CDR3 coding sequence is TGTGCCTGGAGTGTAGGGCTAGCGGGAGAGACCCAGTACTTC.

The V gene is TRBV4-1, the J gene TRBJ2-7, with 12 bases that match TRBD2. The CDR3 is 20 amino acids. V gave up 1 base and J gave up 0 bases; unmatched junction bases: 13. Germline-derived CDR1 and CDR2 are MGHRA and YSYEKL. CDR3 coding DNA: TGCGCCAGCAGCCAAGTCCAGTGGACTAGCGGGATACTTAGCTCCTACGAGCAGTACTTC. It encodes CASSQVQWTSGILSSYEQYF.

The chain has TRBV28 and TRBJ2-4; D assignment may be TRBD1 or TRBD2 (6 bases each). Trimming took off 5 bases at V and 1 base at J, with 12 bases between the two ends. The V gene's germline CDR1 is MDHEN and CDR2 SYDVKM. This CDR3 has 15 amino acids. The CDR3 sequence: CASSPGGWAKNIQYF. The CDR3 region has the DNA TGTGCCAGCAGTCCCGGGGGCTGGGCCAAAAACATTCAGTACTTC. Full variable domain (outside the CDR3, taken from reference TRBV28 and TRBJ2-4): DVKVTQSSRYLVKRTGEKVFLECVQDMDHENMFWYRQDPGLGLRLIYFSYDVKMKEKGDIPEGYSVSREKKERFSLILESASTNQTSMYLCASSPGGWAKNIQYFGAGTRLSVL.

The CDR3 DNA reads as TGTGCCAGCAGCCAAGACTTGAGCAGGGAAGAGACCCAGTACTTC. This translates into CASSQDLSREETQYF. V and J are TRBV4-2 and TRBJ2-5, with D maybe TRBD1 (5 bases). V was shortened by 0 bases and J by 3 bases, with 11 bases between the two germline ends. Germline V gene lookup returns CDR1 LGHNA and CDR2 YNFKEQ. The length of the CDR3 is 15 residues.

Notes on this clone: Other nucleotide sequences from this sample produce the same CDR3. The V call is TRBV5-4, the J call TRBJ2-1, with 7 bases aligning to TRBD1. The germline gives CDR1 SGHNT, CDR2 YYREEE (reference sequence). Trimming cost V 4 bases and J 0 bases; bases outside gene matches: 4. The CDR3 runs 15 residues. The CDR3 DNA follows: TGTGCCAGCAGCCTGACAGGGAGCTCCTACAATGAGCAGTTCTTC. It is translated as CASSLTGSSYNEQFF.

With respect to this clone: In the same sample, other DNA sequences code for this CDR3. In DNA, the CDR3 is TGTGCCAGTAGTATAAGCGGGCTAGCCAAAAACATTCAGTACTTC. Its protein is CASSISGLAKNIQYF. This sequence joins TRBV19 and TRBJ2-4; a weak D match, TRBD2 (6 bases). The germline gives CDR1 LNHDA, CDR2 SQIVND (reference sequence). Trimming removed 2 bases at V and 0 bases at J, with 8 bases between. This CDR3 has 15 amino acids.

The chain recombines TRBV10-3 with TRBJ2-7; TRBD1 aligns across 10 bases. With 7 bases clipped from V and 2 bases from J, the junction kept 2 bases outside the gene matches. The CDR3 has 13 residues. Germline CDR1 reads ENHRY; CDR2 reads SYGVKD. This chain's CDR3 is CAITGTGAYEQYF. The DNA for the CDR3 is TGTGCCATCACCGGGACAGGGGCCTACGAGCAGTACTTC.